This T cell receptor beta chain was identified during a study of T cells in Graves' hyperthyroidism and ophthalmopathy. Amplification of TCR beta CDR3 regions was performed using RNA transcripts as template. TCR CDR3 regions were first amplified by RT-PCR with HTBI primers. MiXCR, applied by TCRdb to the multiplex PCR reads, yields one record per CDR3 protein. This table holds hundreds of thousands of distinct CDR3 sequences, about half found once. Exclusion of a patient resulted from uncontrolled infection, other autoimmune disease, pregnancy or lactation. Trimming cost V 8 bases and J 8 bases; bases outside gene matches: 7. This CDR3 has 12 amino acids. CDR1 is MGHDK, CDR2 SYGVNS, per germline.

The sample comprised peripheral blood or thyroid tissue (not recorded which). The V gene is TRBV25-1, the J gene TRBJ1-2; 8 bases fit TRBD1. This TCR derives from a woman in her late teens or twenties with Graves' hyperthyroidism. The chain's CDR3 is CASVRTGWGYTF. In nucleotides, the CDR3 is TGTGCCAGCGTAAGGACAGGGTGGGGCTACACCTTC.